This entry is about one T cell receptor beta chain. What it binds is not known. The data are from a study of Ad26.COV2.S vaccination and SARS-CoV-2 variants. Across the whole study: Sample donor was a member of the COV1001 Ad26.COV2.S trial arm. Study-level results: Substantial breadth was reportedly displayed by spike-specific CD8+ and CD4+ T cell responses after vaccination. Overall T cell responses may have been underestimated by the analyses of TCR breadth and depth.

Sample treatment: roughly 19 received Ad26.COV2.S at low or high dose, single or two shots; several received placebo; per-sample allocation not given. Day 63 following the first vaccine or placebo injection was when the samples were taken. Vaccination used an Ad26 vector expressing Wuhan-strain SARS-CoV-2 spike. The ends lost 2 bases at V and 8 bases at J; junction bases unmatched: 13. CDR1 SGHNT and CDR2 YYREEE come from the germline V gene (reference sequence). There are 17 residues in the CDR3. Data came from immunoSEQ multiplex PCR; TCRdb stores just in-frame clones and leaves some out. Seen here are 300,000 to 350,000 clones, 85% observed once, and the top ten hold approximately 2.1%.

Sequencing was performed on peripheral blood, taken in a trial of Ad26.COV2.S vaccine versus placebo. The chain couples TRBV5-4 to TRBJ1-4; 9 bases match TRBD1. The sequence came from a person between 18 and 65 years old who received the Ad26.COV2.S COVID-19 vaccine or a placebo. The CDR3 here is CASSLNGTGSLEEKLFF. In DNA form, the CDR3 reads TGTGCCAGCAGCTTAAATGGGACAGGGAGTTTGGAAGAAAAACTGTTTTTT.